Sequencing of this T cell receptor beta chain was carried out in a study of blood T cell repertoires in COVID-19. Overall study: The United States, Italy and Spain were the sources of the acute and convalescent COVID-19 samples. The analysed material was cDNA or gDNA that came from T cells, B-cell-depleted T cells, or PBMCs.

The CDR3 totals 15 residues. Germline CDR1 and CDR2: LGHDT and YNNKEL (reference sequence). The V and J ends lost 1 base and 1 base, in that order; junction bases with no gene match: 3. As originally analysed: Estimation of nucleated cell counts relied on the amplification of reference gene primers. TCRdb's copy holds only in-frame clones and misses some; the assay was immunoSEQ multiplex PCR. D and trimming were read from the DNA, whereas the V and J calls and clone size are those reported in that table. The data contain roughly 250,000 clones, roughly 79% of them singletons. The clonotype comes from a woman aged 55-75 years with active or convalescent COVID-19. Sample: peripheral blood. This rearrangement joins TRBV3-1 (or the pseudogene TRBV3-2) to TRBJ2-5; 7 bases map to TRBD1. The CDR3 region is CASSQGGQPQETQYF. The DNA of the CDR3 is TGTGCCAGCAGCCAAGGGGGACAGCCCCAAGAGACCCAGTACTTC.